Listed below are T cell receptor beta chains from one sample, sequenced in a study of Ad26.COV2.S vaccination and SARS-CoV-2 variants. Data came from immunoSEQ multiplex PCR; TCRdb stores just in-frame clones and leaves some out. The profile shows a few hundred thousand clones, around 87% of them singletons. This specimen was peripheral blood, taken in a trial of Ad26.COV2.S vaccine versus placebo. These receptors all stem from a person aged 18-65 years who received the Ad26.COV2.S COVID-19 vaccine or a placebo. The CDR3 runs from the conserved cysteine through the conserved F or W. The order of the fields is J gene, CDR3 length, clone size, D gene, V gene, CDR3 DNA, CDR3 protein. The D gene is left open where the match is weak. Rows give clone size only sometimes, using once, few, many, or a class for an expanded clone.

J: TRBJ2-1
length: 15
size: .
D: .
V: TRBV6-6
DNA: TGTGCCAGTTGCTCGGCGGTCCGAGCCTACAATGAGCAGTTCTTC
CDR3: CASCSAVRAYNEQFF

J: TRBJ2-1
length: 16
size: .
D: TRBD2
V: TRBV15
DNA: TGTGCCACCAGCCATTATAGCGGGAGGTTCTACAATGAGCAGTTCTTC
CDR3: CATSHYSGRFYNEQFF

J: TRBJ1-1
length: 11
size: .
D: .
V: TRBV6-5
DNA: TGTGCCAGCACCTCCCCAACTGAAGCTTTCTTT
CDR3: CASTSPTEAFF

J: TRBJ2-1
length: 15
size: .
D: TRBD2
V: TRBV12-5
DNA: TGTGCTAGTGGAAAGTTCCGGGACTACGTCAATGAGCAGTTCTTC
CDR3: CASGKFRDYVNEQFF

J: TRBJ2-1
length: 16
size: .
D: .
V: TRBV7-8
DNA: TGTGCCAGCAGCTTAGACAGGGTTGGGGGATTTATGGAGCAGTTCTTC
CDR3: CASSLDRVGGFMEQFF

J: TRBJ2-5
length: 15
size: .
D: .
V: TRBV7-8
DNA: TGTGCCAGCAGCTGGGGGCAGGGCACCCAAGAGACCCAGTACTTC
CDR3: CASSWGQGTQETQYF

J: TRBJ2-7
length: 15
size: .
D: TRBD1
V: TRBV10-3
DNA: TGTGCCATCAGTGACGGGACAGGGGGTAACTACGAGCAGTACTTC
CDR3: CAISDGTGGNYEQYF

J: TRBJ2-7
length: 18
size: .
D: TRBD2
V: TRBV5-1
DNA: TGCGCCAGCAGCTTGGCCCTGACTAGCGGGCAGATCAGCTACGAGCAGTACTTC
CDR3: CASSLALTSGQISYEQYF

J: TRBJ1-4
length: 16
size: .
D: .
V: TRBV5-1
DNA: TGCGCCAGCAGCTCCGGGACGGCCACAACTAATGAAAAACTGTTTTTT
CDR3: CASSSGTATTNEKLFF

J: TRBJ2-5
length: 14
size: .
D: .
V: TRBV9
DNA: TGTGCCAGCAGCGTAGGAGAGTACCAAGAGACCCAGTACTTC
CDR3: CASSVGEYQETQYF

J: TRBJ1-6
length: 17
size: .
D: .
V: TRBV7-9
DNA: TGTGCCAGCAGCTTGGGTGGCGTTAGCTCCTATAATTCACCCCTCCACTTT
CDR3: CASSLGGVSSYNSPLHF

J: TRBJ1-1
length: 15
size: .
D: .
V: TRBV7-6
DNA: TGTGCCAGCAGCCCGAACCTACAGCGTAACACTGAAGCTTTCTTT
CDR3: CASSPNLQRNTEAFF

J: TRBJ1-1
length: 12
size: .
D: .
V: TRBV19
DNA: TGTGCCAGTGGGCAGGGAAACACTGAAGCTTTCTTT
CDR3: CASGQGNTEAFF

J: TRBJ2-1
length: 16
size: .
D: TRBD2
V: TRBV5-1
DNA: TGCGCCAGCAGCCCCCCACTAGCGGGAGGGATTGGTGAGCAGTTCTTC
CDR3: CASSPPLAGGIGEQFF

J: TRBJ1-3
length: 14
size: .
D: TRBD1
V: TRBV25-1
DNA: TGTGCCAGCAGTGACGACAGGGGAGGAAACACCATATATTTT
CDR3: CASSDDRGGNTIYF

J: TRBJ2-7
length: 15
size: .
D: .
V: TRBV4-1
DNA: TGCGCCAGCAGCCAACATCCGGGACCCTCTTACGAGCAGTACTTC
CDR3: CASSQHPGPSYEQYF

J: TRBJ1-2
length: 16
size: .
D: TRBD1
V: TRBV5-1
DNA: TGCGCCAGCAGCCCCAGGACAGGGGAATATCGTCTTGGCTACACCTTC
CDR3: CASSPRTGEYRLGYTF

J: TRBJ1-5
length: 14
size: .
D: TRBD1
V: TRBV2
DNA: TGTGCCAGCAGTGACAGGGGGCTGTTTCAGCCCCAGCATTTT
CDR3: CASSDRGLFQPQHF

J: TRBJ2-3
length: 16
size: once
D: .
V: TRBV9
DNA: TGTGCCAGCAGCGTAGGCCCGGGGGCGCGAACAGATACGCAGTATTTT
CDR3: CASSVGPGARTDTQYF

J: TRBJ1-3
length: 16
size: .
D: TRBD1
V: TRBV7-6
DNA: TGTGCCAGCAGCCTCGACAGGGGCCTCTCTGGAAACACCATATATTTT
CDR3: CASSLDRGLSGNTIYF

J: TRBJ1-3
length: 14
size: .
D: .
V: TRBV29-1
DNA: TGCAGCGTCCAACAGGGAATGGTTGGAAACACCATATATTTT
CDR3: CSVQQGMVGNTIYF

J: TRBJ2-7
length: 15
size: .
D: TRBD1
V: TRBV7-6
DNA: TGTGCCAGCAGCTTAGCTGGGACAGGGGGCGGCGAGCAGTACTTC
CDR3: CASSLAGTGGGEQYF

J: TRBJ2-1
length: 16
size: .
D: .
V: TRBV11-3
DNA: TGTGCCAGCAGCTTAGATTTGGGTGCTGGCCCGCATGAGCAGTTCTTC
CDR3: CASSLDLGAGPHEQFF

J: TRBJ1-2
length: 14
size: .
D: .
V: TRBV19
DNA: TGTGCCAGTAGTAGCGAGGCAGGGAGGGATGGCTACACCTTC
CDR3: CASSSEAGRDGYTF

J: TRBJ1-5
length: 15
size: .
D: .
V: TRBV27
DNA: TGTGCCAGCTCCCAGCGGGCCGGGAGCAATCAGCCCCAGCATTTT
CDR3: CASSQRAGSNQPQHF

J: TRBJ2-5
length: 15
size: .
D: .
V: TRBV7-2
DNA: TGTGCCAGCAGCTTACTCTGGGGGAACCAAGAGACCCAGTACTTC
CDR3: CASSLLWGNQETQYF

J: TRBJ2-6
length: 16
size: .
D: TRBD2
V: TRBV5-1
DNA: TGCGCCAGCAGCCTGGGCGGGAGTTCTGGGGCCAACGTCCTGACTTTC
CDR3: CASSLGGSSGANVLTF

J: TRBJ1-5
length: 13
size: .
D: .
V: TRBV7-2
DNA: TGTGCCAGCAGCGCCCGACCCTATCAGCCCCAGCATTTT
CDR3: CASSARPYQPQHF

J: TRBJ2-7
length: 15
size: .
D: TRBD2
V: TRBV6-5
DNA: TGTGCCAGCAGAGTTAGCGGGGCGCTCGCCTACGAGCAGTACTTC
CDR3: CASRVSGALAYEQYF

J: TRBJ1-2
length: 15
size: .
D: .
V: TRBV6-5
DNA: TGTGCCAGCAGTTCCAGGACTGCCAACTTCTATGGCTACACCTTC
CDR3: CASSSRTANFYGYTF

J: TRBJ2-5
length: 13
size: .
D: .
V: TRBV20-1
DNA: TGCAGTGCTAGTTCAGGGGGGGAGGAGACCCAGTACTTC
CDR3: CSASSGGEETQYF

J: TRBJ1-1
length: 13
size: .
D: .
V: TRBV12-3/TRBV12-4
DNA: TGTGCCAGCAGGCCCAATGGGGTTACTGAAGCTTTCTTT
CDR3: CASRPNGVTEAFF

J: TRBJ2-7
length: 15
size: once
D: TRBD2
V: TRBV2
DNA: TGTGCCAGCAGTGAAAGGGCGGGAGGGCCAGGCGAGCAGTACTTC
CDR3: CASSERAGGPGEQYF

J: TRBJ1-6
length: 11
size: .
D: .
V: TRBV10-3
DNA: TGTGCCATCAGTGAGTCCTCACCCCTCCACTTT
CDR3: CAISESSPLHF

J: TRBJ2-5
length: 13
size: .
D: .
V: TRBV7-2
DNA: TGTGCCAGCAGCTTCGACATACAAGAGACCCAGTACTTC
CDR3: CASSFDIQETQYF

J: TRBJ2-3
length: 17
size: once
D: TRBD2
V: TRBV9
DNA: TGTGCCAGCAGCGTAGACGGGACTAGCGGCCTTACAGATACGCAGTATTTT
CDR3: CASSVDGTSGLTDTQYF

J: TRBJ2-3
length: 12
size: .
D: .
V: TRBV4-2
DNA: TGTGCCAGCAGCCAAGAGGTAGATACGCAGTATTTT
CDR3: CASSQEVDTQYF

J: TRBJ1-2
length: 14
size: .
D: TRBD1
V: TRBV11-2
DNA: TGTGCCAGCAGCTTAGTCGGACAGGCTTATGGCTACACCTTC
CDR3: CASSLVGQAYGYTF

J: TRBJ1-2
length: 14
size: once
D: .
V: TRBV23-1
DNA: TGCGCCAGCAGTCAGGGAGTTAATCCGTATGGCTACACCTTC
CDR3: CASSQGVNPYGYTF

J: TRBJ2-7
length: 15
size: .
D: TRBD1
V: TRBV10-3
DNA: TGTGCCATCAGTGAATGGCAGGGGGCATCCTACGAGCAGTACTTC
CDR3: CAISEWQGASYEQYF

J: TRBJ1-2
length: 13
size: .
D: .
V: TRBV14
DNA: TGTGCCAGCGCCCCAGGACAGCCCTATGGCTACACCTTC
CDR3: CASAPGQPYGYTF

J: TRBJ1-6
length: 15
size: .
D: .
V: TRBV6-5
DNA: TGTGCCAGCAGTTACGACACAGGGATTAATTCACCCCTCCACTTT
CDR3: CASSYDTGINSPLHF

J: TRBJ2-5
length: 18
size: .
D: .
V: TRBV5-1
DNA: TGCGCCAGCAGCGTCCGGGGACCTCTTCCTTCGAAACAAGAGACCCAGTACTTC
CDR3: CASSVRGPLPSKQETQYF

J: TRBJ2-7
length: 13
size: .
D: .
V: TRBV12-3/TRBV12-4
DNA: TGTGCCAGCAGTCGACAGAGTCCAAACGAGCAGTACTTC
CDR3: CASSRQSPNEQYF

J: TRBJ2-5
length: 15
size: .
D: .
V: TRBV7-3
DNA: TGTGCCAGCAGCTTAGCGGCCGATGGCCAAGAGACCCAGTACTTC
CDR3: CASSLAADGQETQYF